The 11 T cell receptor beta chains reported below all come from one sample, sequenced in a study of technical replicates of blood from a handful of donors. Libraries were prepared by immunoSEQ multiplex PCR; TCRdb keeps only in-frame clonotypes and omits some of them. The repertoire has approximately 81,000 clones, over 75% of them found once; the top ten carry approximately 3.5%. Input material: PBMCs. These receptor sequences come from a human donor in good health. Some clones in this sample may be carry-over from other donors' samples.

The gene calls are TRBV9 and TRBJ1-4; D call uncertain. Germline CDR1 is SGDLS and CDR2 is YYNGEE. The V end was cut by 4 bases, the J end by 8 bases, with 12 bases between. The CDR3 contains 13 residues. CDR3 in amino acids: CASSPDSGEKLFF. The CDR3 DNA follows: TGTGCCAGCAGCCCAGACTCGGGGGAAAAACTGTTTTTT. Looking up the rest from reference TRBV9 and TRBJ1-4 gives the full variable domain: DSGVTQTPKHLITATGQRVTLRCSPRSGDLSVYWYQQSLDQGLQFLIQYYNGEERAKGNILERFSAQQFPDLHSELNLSSLELGDSALYFCASSPDSGEKLFFGSGTQLSVL.

The chain has TRBV29-1 and TRBJ2-1; possible D gene TRBD2, 5 bases. The CDR3 spans 11 residues. Trimming cost V 7 bases and J 9 bases, with 13 bases left between them. Germline CDR1 is SQVTM and CDR2 is ANQGSEA. The CDR3 reads CSGGLGREQFF. DNA of the CDR3: TGCAGCGGCGGGTTGGGTCGTGAGCAGTTCTTC.

This chain uses TRBV2 with TRBJ1-1; TRBD1 aligns across 8 bases. Unmatched junction bases numbered 7, after V lost 8 bases and J lost 5 bases. Germline CDR1 reads SNHLY; CDR2 reads FYNNEI. The CDR3 is 13 amino acids. CDR3 DNA sequence: TGTGCCAGCCTCTCCAGGGGGCATACTGAAGCTTTCTTT. This encodes CASLSRGHTEAFF.

The chain carries TRBV25-1 and TRBJ1-6; D ambiguous. V lost 1 base, J lost 6 bases, and 4 bases lay in between. The CDR3 has 13 residues. Germline V CDR1 and CDR2: MGHDK, SYGVNS. DNA for the CDR3: TGTGCCAGCAGTGAATGGAGTAATTCACCCCTCCACTTT. Protein: CASSEWSNSPLHF.

The V call is TRBV4-2, the J call TRBJ1-5, with no clear D. CDR3 size: 16 residues. Trimming took off 0 bases at V and 2 bases at J, with 11 bases between the two ends. Per the germline V gene, CDR1 is LGHNA and CDR2 is YNFKEQ. This chain's CDR3 is CASSQERDWGNQPQHF. CDR3 coding DNA: TGTGCCAGCAGCCAAGAGCGGGATTGGGGCAATCAGCCCCAGCATTTT.

The chain links TRBV5-1 to TRBJ1-2; possibly TRBD1 for D (5 bases). This CDR3 is built from 14 residues. The germline CDR1 and CDR2 sequences are SGHRS and YFSETQ. V gave up 4 bases and J gave up 8 bases, with 18 bases separating them. CDR3 sequence reads: CASSPSTGVEGYTF. The CDR3 DNA reads TGCGCCAGCAGCCCATCGACGGGGGTAGAGGGCTACACCTTC.

The genes are TRBV30 and TRBJ1-5, with D unresolved. Trimming removed 2 bases from V and 3 bases from J, with 14 bases in between. This CDR3 has 15 amino acids. Per germline, CDR1 GTSNPN and CDR2 SVGIG (reference sequence). CDR3 nucleotides: TGTGCCTGGAGTATAGGAGACTATAACAATCAGCCCCAGCATTTT. Amino acids: CAWSIGDYNNQPQHF.

V gene TRBV15 combines with J gene TRBJ2-2; 7 nucleotides match TRBD1. V was pared by 8 bases and J by 4 bases, with 10 bases of the junction left unmatched. This CDR3 contains 15 residues. Germline CDR1 and CDR2: LNHNV and YYDKDF (reference sequence). CDR3 DNA sequence: TGTGCCACCCGCGGGCAGGGGGTGGGCACCGGGGAGCTGTTTTTT. It yields the protein CATRGQGVGTGELFF.

The genes are TRBV4-3 and TRBJ2-3; 8 nucleotides align to TRBD1. The germline gives CDR1 LGHNA, CDR2 YSLEER. The CDR3 consists of 15 residues. V dropped 0 bases and J dropped 5; count of bases not matched to a gene: 4. The CDR3 DNA follows: TGCGCCAGCAGCCAAGATCGACAGGGGATAGATACGCAGTATTTT. It codes for CASSQDRQGIDTQYF.

The CDR3 spells CAWGRGITEAFF. DNA for the CDR3: TGTGCCTGGGGACGAGGGATCACTGAAGCTTTCTTT. The V gene is TRBV30, the J gene TRBJ1-1; D call uncertain. This CDR3 contains 12 residues. V lost 5 bases to trimming and J lost 4 bases, with 11 bases between them. Germline CDR1 reads GTSNPN; CDR2 reads SVGIG (reference sequence).

The genes are TRBV14 and TRBJ2-7; TRBD2 matches at 8 bases. The germline CDR1 and CDR2 sequences are SGHDN and FVKESK. V shed 4 bases, J shed 2 bases, and the junction held 7 bases outside the gene matches. The CDR3 runs 15 residues. The CDR3 region is CASSRPGGNTYEQYF. DNA for the CDR3: TGTGCCAGCAGCCGTCCGGGGGGGAATACCTACGAGCAGTACTTC.